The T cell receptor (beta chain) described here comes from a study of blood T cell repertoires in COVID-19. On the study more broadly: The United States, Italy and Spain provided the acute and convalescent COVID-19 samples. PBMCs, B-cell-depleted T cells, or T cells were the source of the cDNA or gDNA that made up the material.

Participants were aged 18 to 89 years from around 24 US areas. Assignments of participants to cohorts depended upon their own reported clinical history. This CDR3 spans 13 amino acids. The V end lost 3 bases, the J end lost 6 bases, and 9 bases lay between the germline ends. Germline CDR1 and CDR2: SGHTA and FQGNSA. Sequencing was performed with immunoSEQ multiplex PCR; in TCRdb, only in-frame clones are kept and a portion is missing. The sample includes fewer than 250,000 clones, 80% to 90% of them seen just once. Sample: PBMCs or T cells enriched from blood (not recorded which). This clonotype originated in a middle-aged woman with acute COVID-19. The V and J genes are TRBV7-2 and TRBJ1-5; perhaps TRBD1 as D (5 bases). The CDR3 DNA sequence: TGTGCCAGCAGCTTCCAGGGTTCTCAGCCCCAGCATTTT. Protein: CASSFQGSQPQHF.